This T cell receptor beta chain was obtained from a study of shared clonotypes between healthy human individuals. CDR3 size: 15 residues. V was clipped by 2 bases and J by 3 bases; unmatched bases: 4. Germline V gives CDR1 SGHDN, CDR2 FVKESK. The assay was immunoSEQ multiplex PCR, and TCRdb's table has in-frame clones only and misses some. This table holds about 2.4 million clones, around nine tenths found once. The receptor was isolated from a young man in good health. Sequenced sample: naive CD4+ T cells sorted from blood. Subset in this sample: CD45RA+ positively selected. The chain is built from TRBV14 and TRBJ2-1; 7 positions agree with TRBD2. CDR3 DNA sequence: TGTGCCAGCAGCCAAACAGCGGGATTCTACAATGAGCAGTTCTTC. Protein product: CASSQTAGFYNEQFF.